The TCR beta chain described here comes from a study of CD8+CD57+ T cells in acquired aplastic anemia. Genomic DNA acted as the template from which TCR beta VDJ combination and CDR3 sequence profiling were carried out. TCRdb re-called the reads with MiXCR, one entry per CDR3 protein. The repertoire holds under 350,000 distinct CDR3 sequences, with 45% to 65% as singletons. Germline CDR1 is SGDLS and CDR2 is YYNGEE. CDR3 length equals 18 residues. Between the trimmed V and J ends, which lost 0 bases and 0 bases, there was a span of 16 bases. Individuals selected for sequencing had exhibited CD8+CD57+ cell expansion on flow cytometry.

Sequences were obtained from sorted CD4+, CD8+, or CD8+CD57+ T cells (not recorded which) from PBMCs. The clonotype was recovered from a human donor with aplastic anemia. The J gene is TRBJ2-1, the V gene TRBV9; D may be TRBD1 or TRBD2 (6 bases each). CDR3 in DNA: TGTGCCAGCAGCGTAGATCGGAGGGGGTACTTCTCCTACAATGAGCAGTTCTTC. It codes for CASSVDRRGYFSYNEQFF.